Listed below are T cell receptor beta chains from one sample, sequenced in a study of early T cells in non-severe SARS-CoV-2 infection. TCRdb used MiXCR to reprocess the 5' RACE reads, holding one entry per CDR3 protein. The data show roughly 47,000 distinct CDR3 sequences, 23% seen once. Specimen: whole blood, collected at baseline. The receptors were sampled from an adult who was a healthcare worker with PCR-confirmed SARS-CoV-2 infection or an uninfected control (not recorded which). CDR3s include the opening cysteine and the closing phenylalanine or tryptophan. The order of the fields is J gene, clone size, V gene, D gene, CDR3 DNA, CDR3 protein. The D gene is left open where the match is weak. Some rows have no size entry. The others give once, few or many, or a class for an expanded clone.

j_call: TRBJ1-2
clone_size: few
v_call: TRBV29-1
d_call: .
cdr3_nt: TGCAGCGTTGAAACAGGCCTCTATGGCTACACCTTC
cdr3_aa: CSVETGLYGYTF

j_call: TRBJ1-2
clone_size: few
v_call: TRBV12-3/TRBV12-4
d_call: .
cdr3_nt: TGTGCCAGCAGTTTAGGGACTAACTATGGCTACACCTTC
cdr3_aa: CASSLGTNYGYTF

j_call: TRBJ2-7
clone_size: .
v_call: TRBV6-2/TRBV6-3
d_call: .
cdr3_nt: TGTGCCAGCAGCCCCGGACCGGGGGAGCAGTACTTC
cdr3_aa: CASSPGPGEQYF

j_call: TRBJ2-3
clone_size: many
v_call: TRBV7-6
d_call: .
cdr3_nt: TGTGCCAGCAGCTTAGTTGGGGCTCCTAGCACAGATACGCAGTATTTT
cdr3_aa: CASSLVGAPSTDTQYF

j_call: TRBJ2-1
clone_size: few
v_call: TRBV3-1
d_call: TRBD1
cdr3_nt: TGTGCCAGCAGCCAACCGGGACAGAATTACAATGAGCAGTTCTTC
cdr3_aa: CASSQPGQNYNEQFF

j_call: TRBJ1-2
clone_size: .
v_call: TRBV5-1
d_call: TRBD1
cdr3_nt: TGCGCCAGCAGTCCCGGGACAGGGGACTATGGCTACACCTTC
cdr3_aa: CASSPGTGDYGYTF

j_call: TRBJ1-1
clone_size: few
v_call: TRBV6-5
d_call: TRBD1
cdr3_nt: TGTGCCAGCAGTTACTCTAGTCCCGGGACAGGGATTGAATGGATGAACACTGAAGCTTTCTTT
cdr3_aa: CASSYSSPGTGIEWMNTEAFF

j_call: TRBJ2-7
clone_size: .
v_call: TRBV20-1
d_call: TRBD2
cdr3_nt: TGCAGTGCTCCTAGCGGGGTAGGGCGCGAGCAGTACTTC
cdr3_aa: CSAPSGVGREQYF

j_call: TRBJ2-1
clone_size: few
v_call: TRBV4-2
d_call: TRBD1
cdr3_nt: TGTGCCAGCAGCCAAGAGGGAAGGGGGCGGAACAATGAGCAGTTCTTC
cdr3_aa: CASSQEGRGRNNEQFF

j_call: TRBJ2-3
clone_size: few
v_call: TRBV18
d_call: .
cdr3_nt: TGTGCCAGCTCACCACGTGCAGGGAGATCGGATACGCAGTATTTT
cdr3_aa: CASSPRAGRSDTQYF

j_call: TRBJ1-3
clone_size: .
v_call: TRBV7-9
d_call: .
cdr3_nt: TGTGCCAGCAGGGCAGAGAGCTCTGGAAACACCATATATTTT
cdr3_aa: CASRAESSGNTIYF

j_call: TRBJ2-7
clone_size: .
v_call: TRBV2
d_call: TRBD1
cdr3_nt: TGTGCCAGCAGTAACAGGGGCTCCTACGAGCAGTACTTC
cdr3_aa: CASSNRGSYEQYF

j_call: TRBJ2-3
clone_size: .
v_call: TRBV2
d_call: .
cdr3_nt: TGTGCCAGCAGTGAGTGGCTAGATACGCAGTATTTT
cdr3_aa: CASSEWLDTQYF

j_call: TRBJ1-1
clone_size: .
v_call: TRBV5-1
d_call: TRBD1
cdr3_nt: TGCGCCAGCAGCTGGGACCCAGGGGGTACTGAAGCTTTCTTT
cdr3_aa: CASSWDPGGTEAFF

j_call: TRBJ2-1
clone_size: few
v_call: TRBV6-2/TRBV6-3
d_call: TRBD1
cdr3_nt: TGTGCCAGCAGTCAAAGGACAGGGGGCTACAATGAGCAGTTCTTC
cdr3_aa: CASSQRTGGYNEQFF

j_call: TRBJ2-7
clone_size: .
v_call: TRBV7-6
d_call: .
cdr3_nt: TGTGCCAGCAGCCACACGAAGGGGACTTGGGAGCAGTACTTC
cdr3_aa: CASSHTKGTWEQYF

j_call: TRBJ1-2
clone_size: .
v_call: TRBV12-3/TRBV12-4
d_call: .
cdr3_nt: TGTGCCAGCAGTTTATCCCAGGGTTCTAACTATGGCTACACCTTC
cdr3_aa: CASSLSQGSNYGYTF

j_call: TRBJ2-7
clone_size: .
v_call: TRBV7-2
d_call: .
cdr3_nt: TGTGCCAGCAGCTTCAACTGGCGCGAGCAGTACTTC
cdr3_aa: CASSFNWREQYF

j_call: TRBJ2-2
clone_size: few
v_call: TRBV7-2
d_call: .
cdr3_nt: TGTGCCAGCAGCTTTTCTCGGAACACCGGGGAGCTGTTTTTT
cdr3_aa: CASSFSRNTGELFF

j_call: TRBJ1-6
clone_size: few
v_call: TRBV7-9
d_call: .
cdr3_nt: TGTGCCAGCAGCCCTTCCGTTGGGGCCCTCCACTTT
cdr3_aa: CASSPSVGALHF

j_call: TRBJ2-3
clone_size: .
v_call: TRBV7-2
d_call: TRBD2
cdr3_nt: TGTGCCAGCAGCCGAAACAGCGGGGGAGTGCAGTATTTT
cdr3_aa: CASSRNSGGVQYF

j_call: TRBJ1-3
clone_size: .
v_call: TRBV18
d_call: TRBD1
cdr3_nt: TGTGCCAGCTCAGCAGCGCTCCGGACAGGCAACTCTGGAAACACCATATATTTT
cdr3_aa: CASSAALRTGNSGNTIYF

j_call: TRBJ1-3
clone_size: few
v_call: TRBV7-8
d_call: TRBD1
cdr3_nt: TGTGCCAGCAGCTTAACGGTCGGGACAGCCTCTGGAAACACCATATATTTT
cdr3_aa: CASSLTVGTASGNTIYF

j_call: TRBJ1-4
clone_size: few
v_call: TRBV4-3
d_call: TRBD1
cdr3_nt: TGCGCCAGCAGCCAAGGCTTCGGACAGGGGTGGGAAAAACTGTTTTTT
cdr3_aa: CASSQGFGQGWEKLFF